This TCR beta chain was identified during a study of blood T cell repertoires in COVID-19. At the level of the study: Samples of COVID-19 (acute and convalescent) were obtained from the United States, Italy and Spain. In each case, the material was cDNA or gDNA derived from T cells, B-cell-depleted T cells, or PBMCs.

Measured with immunoSEQ multiplex PCR; TCRdb has only the in-frame clones, and not every one. This sample has roughly 180,000 clones, with approximately 82% found just once. Grouping used clinical history reported by participants in a survey and questionnaire. In Cohort 3, a recovered donor had either two negative PCRs, clearance, or symptom resolution. Looked up from germline, CDR1 is MNHEY and CDR2 is SVGAGI. This CDR3 contains 11 residues. V lost 5 bases and J lost 3, with 3 bases in between. Sequencing was performed on PBMCs or T cells enriched from blood (not recorded which). The source of this sequence is a man in his 60s who had recovered from COVID-19. The gene calls are TRBV6-5 and TRBJ2-3; D unresolved. CDR3: CASSPTDTQYF. The CDR3 coding sequence is TGTGCCAGCAGTCCGACAGATACGCAGTATTTT.